The 22 T cell receptor beta chains listed next were all sequenced from one sample in a study of T cells after yellow fever vaccination (dated by TCRdb to between 2019 and 2020). Library preparation employed 5' RACE. Instrument on record: Illumina HiSeq 2500. Through fastp at Q25 and MiXCR, TCRdb rebuilt clones from the public reads, retaining in-frame beta chains. Each CDR3 protein gets just one entry, which takes the most common genes and DNA from the rows behind it. A total of 150,000 to 200,000 distinct CDR3 sequences appear in this sample, about 6% of them only once. The top ten clones comprise nearly 3% of the sample. What this sample's treatment or condition label stands for: live attenuated yellow fever vaccine strain. The specimen comprised CD4+ T cells sorted from PBMCs, sampled on the day of the first yellow fever vaccination. These receptor sequences come from a man between 18 and 29 years old who received the YFV17D yellow fever vaccine.

This clonotype has a handful of counts. The chain has TRBV10-3 and TRBJ1-2, with D possibly TRBD1 on 5 matching bases. Trimming took 4 bases from V and 8 from J, leaving 17 bases between them. Germline lookup yields CDR1 ENHRY and CDR2 SYGVKD. The CDR3 totals 14 residues. DNA of the CDR3: TGTGCCATCAGTGCCCTTGGGGGAGGGCTCGGCTACACCTTC. It specifies CAISALGGGLGYTF.

This clonotype was recorded at least ten times. V usage is TRBV3-1 and J usage is TRBJ1-4; D is perhaps TRBD1 (6 bases). Trimming left V 4 bases short and J 5 bases short, with 8 bases between. The CDR3 is made up of 13 amino acids. CDR1 and CDR2 (germline): LGHDT, YNNKEL (reference sequence). The CDR3 DNA reads as TGTGCCAGCAGCCGAGGACAGAATGAAAAACTGTTTTTT. Its protein is CASSRGQNEKLFF. Filled out from reference TRBV3-1 and TRBJ1-4, the complete variable domain reads DTAVSQTPKYLVTQMGNDKSIKCEQNLGHDTMYWYKQDSKKFLKIMFSYNNKELIINETVPNRFSPKSPDKAHLNLHINSLELGDSAVYFCASSRGQNEKLFFGSGTQLSVL.

This clonotype was seen at least ten times. The J gene is TRBJ2-7, the V gene TRBV6-1; 8 bases agree with TRBD1. With V trimmed by 6 bases and J by 5 bases, 15 bases remained unmatched. The germline V gene encodes CDR1 MNHNS and CDR2 SASEGT. CDR3 size: 16 residues. The CDR3 here is CASRRDRTTTVHEQYF. The CDR3 DNA sequence: TGTGCCAGCAGAAGGGACAGGACAACGACCGTACACGAGCAGTACTTC.

This clonotype was observed at least ten times. The rearrangement joins TRBV28 to TRBJ2-2; D may correspond to TRBD1 or TRBD2 (5 bases each). The CDR3 extends over 12 amino acids. Trimming pared 6 bases from V and 6 bases from J, leaving 8 bases between. In germline, CDR1 is MDHEN, CDR2 SYDVKM. DNA of the CDR3: TGTGCCAGCAGCGTGGGACCCGGGGAGCTGTTTTTT. Its protein is CASSVGPGELFF.

This clonotype was counted many times. This chain joins TRBV15 and TRBJ2-7; tentative D call: TRBD2 (5 bases). There are 13 residues in the CDR3. The V gene lost 5 bases and the J gene lost 6 bases, with 14 bases spanning the gap. Germline V gives CDR1 LNHNV, CDR2 YYDKDF (reference sequence). Written as DNA, the CDR3 is TGTGCCACCAGCTGGGCGACGGGGAGCGAGCAGTACTTC. Translation gives CATSWATGSEQYF.

This clonotype was observed a few times. The chain is built from TRBV20-1 and TRBJ1-4; D unresolved. V lost 6 bases to trimming and J lost 8 bases, with 16 bases between them. The CDR3 contains 13 residues. CDR1 is DFQATT and CDR2 is SNEGSKA in the germline V gene (reference sequence). The CDR3 loop reads CSATDRAVEKLFF. The CDR3 DNA reads TGCAGTGCGACCGACCGAGCCGTGGAAAAACTGTTTTTT.

This clonotype was detected ten times or more. J is TRBJ2-1 and V is TRBV5-1, with 11 bases fitting TRBD2. The junction had 15 bases not matched to a gene; V was cut back by 4 bases and J by 12 bases. This CDR3 comprises 16 residues. Germline CDR1 SGHRS, CDR2 YFSETQ. CDR3 in amino acids: CASSHHSGGASLGQFF. CDR3 in DNA: TGCGCCAGCAGCCACCATAGCGGGGGGGCCAGTTTGGGGCAGTTCTTC.

This chain uses TRBV9 with TRBJ1-3; no definite D call. The V gene lost 4 bases and the J gene lost 0 bases, with 8 bases spanning the gap. Germline V gene lookup returns CDR1 SGDLS and CDR2 YYNGEE. The CDR3 length is 14 residues. CDR3 DNA sequence: TGTGCCAGCAGCCCACGGTTCTCTGGAAACACCATATATTTT. Protein: CASSPRFSGNTIYF.

This clonotype occurred many times. V is TRBV12-3 or TRBV12-4 and J is TRBJ1-1, with D possibly matching TRBD1 (5 bases). The V gene lost 5 bases and the J gene lost 6 bases, with 16 bases spanning the gap. This CDR3 spans 14 amino acids. The CDR3 region is CASSRMGGRAEAFF. CDR3 in DNA: TGTGCCAGCAGTCGGATGGGGGGGAGGGCTGAAGCTTTCTTT.

This clonotype was detected a few times. This rearrangement joins TRBV27 to TRBJ2-7, with D tentatively TRBD1 (6 bases). From germline, CDR1 is MNHEY and CDR2 SMNVEV (reference sequence). The CDR3 length is 15 residues. With 2 bases removed from V and 3 bases from J, the gap between germline ends came to 14 bases. The CDR3 DNA is TGTGCCAGCAGTTTAGGCGGCAGGGGATACTACGAGCAGTACTTC. Translation gives CASSLGGRGYYEQYF.

This chain joins TRBV5-1 and TRBJ1-4; weak D call: TRBD1 (5 bases). The CDR3 spans 16 residues. Deletions cut 1 base from V and 8 bases from J, with 18 bases between. Germline V gene sequence: CDR1 SGHRS, CDR2 YFSETQ. CDR3 in amino acids: CASSLYGQGGAEKLFF. The CDR3 nucleotides read TGCGCCAGCAGCTTGTATGGCCAGGGCGGAGCGGAAAAACTGTTTTTT.

This clonotype was observed at least ten times. The chain combines TRBV29-1 with TRBJ2-5; 11 nucleotides match TRBD2. The germline gives CDR1 SQVTM, CDR2 ANQGSEA. The CDR3 loop spans 15 amino acids. J gave up 4 bases and V 7 bases, and 11 bases lay outside the gene matches. CDR3 sequence reads: CSAKAPGLAAETQYF. The CDR3 DNA follows: TGCAGCGCCAAGGCACCGGGACTAGCGGCAGAGACCCAGTACTTC.

This clonotype was observed at least ten times. V is TRBV5-1 and J is TRBJ2-1; TRBD1 matches at 9 bases. Germline CDR1 reads SGHRS; CDR2 reads YFSETQ. The CDR3 runs 15 residues. Trimming cost V 0 bases and J 4 bases; bases outside gene matches: 2. The CDR3 here is CASSLEGTGYNEQFF. CDR3 coding DNA: TGCGCCAGCAGCTTGGAGGGGACAGGGTACAATGAGCAGTTCTTC.

This clonotype was seen at least ten times. This chain connects TRBV7-2 to TRBJ1-5, with D uncertain. The CDR3 extends over 15 amino acids. From germline, CDR1 is SGHTA and CDR2 FQGNSA. V dropped 1 base and J dropped 4 bases, with 11 bases sitting between them. The CDR3 bases are TGTGCCAGCAGCTTAGACGTAGGGCGGAATCAGCCCCAGCATTTT. Amino acid sequence: CASSLDVGRNQPQHF.

A few counts support this clonotype. V usage is TRBV7-9 and J usage is TRBJ2-5, with 8 bases aligning to TRBD2. Unmatched junction bases numbered 9, after V lost 3 bases and J lost 9 bases. Germline V gene data show CDR1 as SEHNR and CDR2 as FQNEAQ (reference sequence). The CDR3 is 14 amino acids. DNA of the CDR3: TGTGCCAGCAGCTTCGCGGGGGGTCCTGGGGCCCAGTACTTC. It codes for CASSFAGGPGAQYF.

This chain connects TRBV10-3 to TRBJ1-2; 9 bases are shared with TRBD1. The CDR3 extends over 12 amino acids. Germline CDR1 is ENHRY and CDR2 is SYGVKD. V lost 6 bases to trimming and J lost 9 bases; unmatched junction nucleotides: 5. The CDR3 spells CAISRTGARYTF. The CDR3 DNA reads TGTGCCATCAGCCGGACAGGGGCTCGCTACACCTTC.

This clonotype has only a few counts. This chain connects TRBV19 to TRBJ2-6; no definite D call. Per germline, CDR1 LNHDA and CDR2 SQIVND (reference sequence). This CDR3 contains 15 residues. The ends were cut back, 4 bases at V and 0 bases at J, with 7 bases in the middle. The CDR3 DNA follows: TGTGCCAGTAGTAAGGCCAGCTCTGGGGCCAACGTCCTGACTTTC. Amino acids: CASSKASSGANVLTF.

V usage is TRBV14 and J usage is TRBJ2-7; no clear D. The CDR3 covers 16 residues. Trimming pared 0 bases from V and 1 base from J, leaving 13 bases between. CDR1 and CDR2 from the germline V gene are SGHDN and FVKESK. DNA of the CDR3: TGTGCCAGCAGCCAAGAATTAAGCGCGGCTTCCTACGAGCAGTACTTC. Protein: CASSQELSAASYEQYF.

This clonotype was recorded many times. This chain joins TRBV7-3 and TRBJ2-1; 11 positions agree with TRBD2. The germline CDR1 and CDR2 sequences are SGHTA and FQGTGA. The CDR3 has 16 residues. Trimming at V came to 1 base and at J to 4 bases, leaving 3 bases not matched to a gene. Here the CDR3 DNA reads TGTGCCAGCAGCTTAAAAGGGACTAGCGGTTACAATGAGCAGTTCTTC. As protein: CASSLKGTSGYNEQFF.

This clonotype was counted a few times. V is TRBV5-1 and J is TRBJ2-5; 9 nucleotides align to TRBD1. Germline values: CDR1 SGHRS, CDR2 YFSETQ. The length of the CDR3 is 15 residues. The junction had 7 bases not matched to a gene; V was cut back by 4 bases and J by 3 bases. CDR3 loop: CASSGTGRVEETQYF. The CDR3 coding sequence is TGCGCCAGCAGCGGGACAGGGAGGGTTGAAGAGACCCAGTACTTC.

This clonotype was counted at least ten times. This chain connects TRBV5-4 to TRBJ2-1; D ambiguous. The length of the CDR3 is 15 residues. Trimming left V 4 bases short and J 1 base short, with 12 bases between. Germline V gives CDR1 SGHNT, CDR2 YYREEE (reference sequence). The CDR3 DNA follows: TGTGCCAGCAGCCCGGGCGTGGGGTCCTACAATGAGCAGTTCTTC. Translation: CASSPGVGSYNEQFF. The variable domain in full, completed from reference TRBV5-4 and TRBJ2-1, reads ETGVTQSPTHLIKTRGQQVTLRCSSQSGHNTVSWYQQALGQGPQFIFQYYREEENGRGNFPPRFSGLQFPNYSSELNVNALELDDSALYLCASSPGVGSYNEQFFGPGTRLTVL.

The chain joins TRBV7-9 to TRBJ2-3, with unresolved D. Trimming removed 0 bases from V and 3 bases from J, with 16 bases in between. Germline loops: CDR1 SEHNR, CDR2 FQNEAQ (reference sequence). CDR3 size: 17 residues. CDR3 coding DNA: TGTGCCAGCAGCTTAGCTTTTAGGGCCCTCCTGACAGATACGCAGTATTTT. Encoded protein: CASSLAFRALLTDTQYF.